Described below is a single T cell receptor (beta chain) sequence and its context. The sample originates from a study of blood T cell repertoires in COVID-19. Original processing notes: The authors estimated nucleated cell counts from reference gene primer amplification. Repertoires were generated with immunoSEQ multiplex PCR, while TCRdb's copy carries only in-frame clones and drops some. The DNA gave D and trimming, while V, J and clone size come from that table. The table has around 430,000 clones, about nine tenths seen once. Seattle-derived patients entered the study during active infection and were followed longitudinally. The CDR3 is 17 amino acids. Germline CDR1 KGHSH, CDR2 LQKENI. Trimming removed 2 bases from V and 2 bases from J; junction bases left unmatched: 6.

The source is a woman between 50 and 59 years old with COVID-19, enrolled during active disease. The rearrangement links TRBV18 to TRBJ2-3, with TRBD1 matching over 11 bases. Sequencing was done on a sample of peripheral blood. The DNA for the CDR3 is TGTGCCAGCTCACCAATCAGGACAGGGGGCATCACAGATACGCAGTATTTT. Amino acids: CASSPIRTGGITDTQYF.